This TCR beta chain originates from a study of beta chain features in type 1 diabetes (dated by TCRdb to 2016 to 2019). Regarding the research as a whole: No differences in mean age, gender distribution, total cell number or subset yield were found between patients and healthy donors. In the study, recently diagnosed type 1 diabetes patients and matched healthy donors were compared on the TCRB repertoires of their sorted circulating CD4+ T cell subsets. Regulatory and stem cell-like memory subsets were obtained from only 8 patients and roughly 8 healthy donors, while naive and central memory subsets were obtained from all 28 donors. Across all samples, 90 million to 130 million sorted cells were examined, and cell number per subset correlated strongly with RNA yield. The full study reports these points: Because cDNA rather than genomic DNA was sequenced, highly expressing activated cells could have been over-represented, although no difference in activation and CD3 levels was found between groups. Only small numbers of individuals were included in the HLA sub-analyses, which left unresolved whether HLA type had any influence on TCRB rearrangement. At VDJ recombination sites, patients with type 1 diabetes made fewer insertions and deleted more nucleotides, a pattern implying thymic rearrangement abnormalities. In all four CD4+ subsets, TCRB CDR3 length was moderately but significantly shorter in type 1 diabetes patients. Naive, central memory and regulatory TCRB repertoires appeared to be more similar among patients than among healthy donors. Shorter templates might be favored by PCR, yet because patient and control samples were amplified and corrected together, any such skew would affect both groups equally.

Trimming at the junction amounts to 0 bases on V and 6 bases on J, and the germline ends lie 10 bases apart. Taken from cysteine to phenylalanine, the CDR3 has 14 residues. The read is trimmed to its CDR3 DNA, 42 bases read in frame from base 1. Looking up the germline V gene yields CDR1 SGHVS and CDR2 FQNEAQ. From each donor, a single peripheral blood sample of about 100 mL on average was drawn into heparinised tubes. A BD FACSAria II and a panel including CD45RO, CCR7, CD25, CD127, CD95 and CD27 were used to sort naive, central memory, regulatory and stem cell-like memory CD4+ T cells. Every sorted population had a purity above 95%. PBMCs were isolated immediately by Lymphoprep density gradient centrifugation and stained directly without culture. So that batch effects would be minimized, each experiment stained and sorted samples in pairs, pairing one healthy donor with one patient. The entire amount of isolated RNA was reverse transcribed using the High Capacity cDNA Reverse Transcription Kit, so the sequenced TCRB transcripts were expressed ones. Deep immunoSEQ sequencing was performed on naive, central memory and regulatory T cell samples, with an average of roughly 4 million total reads per sample. Sorted cells were lysed in RLT buffer and RNA was extracted with DNase-treated RNeasy Micro or Mini kits, depending on cell number. Each cell subset was processed on its own to prevent cross-contamination, while patient and healthy donor samples were processed together. The immunoSEQ multiplex PCR was used to amplify TCRB sequences from cDNA, yielding 87-bp fragments that span the CDR3 region. Sequencing of the amplicons was done on the Illumina HiSeq platform. The paper's processing steps were these. Synthetic template baselines were used to correct PCR bias computationally, reads within Hamming distance 2 were collapsed, and singletons that could not be merged were discarded. Reads were aligned against IMGT to assign V, D and J genes, CDR3 length and insertions or deletions at six rearrangement sites. Clonotype counts were normalized to sorted cell number within each subset before computing true diversity and Gini coefficients with the tcR R package. The overlap coefficient, calculated on TCRB nucleotide sequences, was used to quantify repertoire sharing. As stored in TCRdb, this immuneACCESS dataset retains in-frame rearrangements with V and J assigned. A fraction of the clones does not appear; measured against another copy, unresolved V genes explain less than half of the discrepancy, and the remainder lacks a known reason. That table gives V, J and clone size, and the DNA gave D and trimming. For this sample there are over 300,000 clones; roughly 8.8% appear just once. The ten largest make up 1% of the sample.

On this clone: Its cognate antigen has yet to be identified. One base away there is no much larger clone; base qualities are not given. The identical CDR3 is also encoded by other nucleotide sequences in the sample.

Sequenced input: central memory CD4+ T cells from blood. The sequence links TRBV7-8 to TRBJ2-3; possibly the D gene is TRBD1, per 5 matching bases. The TCR originated in a man aged 25 to 40 with type 1 diabetes. The base sequence is TGTGCCAGCAGCTTAGCGTTAGGGGCCGATACGCAGTATTTT. This codes for CASSLALGADTQYF.